Each of the 21 T cell receptor beta chains below was sequenced from the same sample in a study of blood T cell repertoires in COVID-19. TCRdb keeps only in-frame clones here, not all; method: immunoSEQ multiplex PCR. Of tens of thousands of clones listed, around 74% were seen once; the top ten hold about 9.9%. The sample comprised peripheral blood. These receptor sequences come from a human donor in a cohort sampled during active COVID-19.

The chain carries TRBV5-4 and TRBJ2-1; no reliable D call. The germline gives CDR1 SGHNT, CDR2 YYREEE (reference sequence). Trimming took 1 base from V and 5 from J, leaving 7 bases between them. The CDR3 is 13 residues long. The CDR3, as DNA: TGTGCCAGCAGCTTGACGGGTGACAATGAGCAGTTCTTC. The encoded protein is CASSLTGDNEQFF.

This sequence joins TRBV5-6 and TRBJ1-2, with D possibly TRBD1 on 5 matching bases. Germline CDR1 is SGHDT and CDR2 is YYEEEE. Trimming cost V 2 bases and J 7 bases, with 12 bases left between them. This CDR3 spans 13 amino acids. CDR3 sequence (DNA): TGTGCCAGCAGCTTCGTACCGGGGGTTGGCTACACCTTC. This translates into CASSFVPGVGYTF.

The rearrangement joins TRBV11-2 to TRBJ1-3; unclear D gene. This CDR3 is built from 13 residues. With 2 bases removed from V and 6 bases from J, the gap between germline ends came to 8 bases. Germline V gene lookup returns CDR1 SGHAT and CDR2 FQNNGV. CDR3 in amino acids: CASSLTGENTIYF. The CDR3 coding sequence is TGTGCCAGCAGCTTAACCGGGGAAAACACCATATATTTT.

The chain couples TRBV5-1 to TRBJ2-7, with TRBD2 as a possible D gene (7 bases). The V end was cut by 3 bases, the J end by 2 bases, with 12 bases between. The CDR3 is made up of 14 amino acids. CDR1 and CDR2 from the germline V gene are SGHRS and YFSETQ. CDR3 sequence: CASSSRGGPYEQYF. As DNA, the CDR3 is TGCGCCAGCAGCTCAAGGGGGGGGCCCTACGAGCAGTACTTC.

The V gene is TRBV29-1, the J gene TRBJ1-6; 9 positions agree with TRBD1. The V and J ends lost 0 bases and 10 bases, in that order; junction bases with no gene match: 7. Germline assignment: CDR1 SQVTM and CDR2 ANQGSEA. CDR3 length equals 15 residues. The CDR3 loop reads CSVEERDREQSPLHF. The CDR3 DNA reads as TGCAGCGTTGAAGAACGGGACAGGGAACAGTCACCCCTCCACTTT.

The chain uses TRBV5-4 and TRBJ2-5; D is unclear. CDR1 is SGHNT and CDR2 is YYREEE in the germline V gene (reference sequence). This CDR3 contains 14 residues. The V end was cut by 1 base, the J end by 2 bases, with 9 bases between. CDR3 sequence reads: CASSLFRNQETQYF. CDR3 sequence (DNA): TGTGCCAGCAGCTTGTTCAGGAATCAAGAGACCCAGTACTTC.

The rearrangement joins TRBV7-9 to TRBJ2-5; 8 nucleotides agree with TRBD1. This CDR3 comprises 16 residues. Germline CDR1 SEHNR, CDR2 FQNEAQ (reference sequence). With V trimmed by 2 bases and J by 2 bases, 7 bases remained unmatched. The CDR3 DNA sequence: TGTGCCAGCAGCTTAAAGGGCGACAGGGGTCAAGAGACCCAGTACTTC. Protein: CASSLKGDRGQETQYF.

The chain couples TRBV5-5 to TRBJ2-7; no definite D call. The CDR3 runs 14 residues. Trimming stripped 0 bases from V and 6 bases from J, with 13 bases between. Germline V gene data show CDR1 as SGHKS and CDR2 as YYEKEE (reference sequence). The CDR3 loop is CASSLVPLSAEQYF. The CDR3 DNA reads as TGTGCCAGCAGCTTGGTCCCCCTATCCGCCGAGCAGTACTTC.

The gene calls are TRBV15 and TRBJ2-2, with 7 bases lining up with TRBD1. The trim removed 0 bases at V and 7 bases at J, leaving 8 bases unmatched. This CDR3 region has 16 residues. Germline CDR1 LNHNV, CDR2 YYDKDF (reference sequence). This CDR3 is CATSREGTVRGGELFF. The CDR3 DNA reads as TGTGCCACCAGCAGAGAGGGGACAGTTCGCGGCGGGGAGCTGTTTTTT.

This rearrangement joins TRBV19 to TRBJ1-4; 8 bases map to TRBD1. Germline lookup yields CDR1 LNHDA and CDR2 SQIVND (reference sequence). The CDR3 is made up of 16 amino acids. The V segment lost 3 bases and the J segment 4 bases; nucleotides outside the gene matches: 7. The CDR3 DNA reads as TGTGCCAGTAGTATCAATGGACAGGGTTTTAATGAAAAACTGTTTTTT. It codes for CASSINGQGFNEKLFF.

This chain links TRBV3-1 (or the pseudogene TRBV3-2) with TRBJ2-7; D may be TRBD1 (6 bases). The V gene lost 4 bases and the J gene lost 1 base, with 17 bases spanning the gap. CDR3 length: 16 residues. CDR1 is LGHDT and CDR2 is YNNKEL in the germline V gene (reference sequence). Written as DNA, the CDR3 is TGTGCCAGCAGCCGGGCCGGGCAGGGGCGTTCCTACGAGCAGTACTTC. This sequence encodes CASSRAGQGRSYEQYF.

This clone was seen repeatedly, ten times or more. The gene calls are TRBV28 and TRBJ2-7, with 11 bases matching TRBD2. CDR1 MDHEN and CDR2 SYDVKM come from the germline V gene. This CDR3 region has 17 residues. V shed 3 bases, J shed 7 bases, and the junction held 14 bases outside the gene matches. For the CDR3, the DNA is TGTGCCAGCAGTTTGACAGATAGCGGGGGGGCATGTGAAGAGCAGTACTTC. Its protein is CASSLTDSGGACEEQYF. The full variable domain, with the rest looked up from reference TRBV28 and TRBJ2-7, is DVKVTQSSRYLVKRTGEKVFLECVQDMDHENMFWYRQDPGLGLRLIYFSYDVKMKEKGDIPEGYSVSREKKERFSLILESASTNQTSMYLCASSLTDSGGACEEQYFGPGTRLTVT.

This clone was counted between two and nine times. The V call is TRBV19, the J call TRBJ2-2, with a tentative D call TRBD1 (5 bases). The V end was cut by 3 bases, the J end by 0 bases, with 5 bases between. The CDR3 totals 14 residues. CDR1 is LNHDA and CDR2 is SQIVND in the germline V gene (reference sequence). The CDR3 region is CASSMTANTGELFF. The CDR3 DNA follows: TGTGCCAGTAGTATGACAGCGAACACCGGGGAGCTGTTTTTT.

The chain joins TRBV9 to TRBJ2-3; D call uncertain. This CDR3 is built from 14 residues. V was trimmed by 4 bases and J by 5 bases, leaving 14 bases between them. The germline gives CDR1 SGDLS, CDR2 YYNGEE. As DNA, the CDR3 is TGTGCCAGCAGCCTTCTGACTTCCGGAGATACGCAGTATTTT. Its translation is CASSLLTSGDTQYF.

This clone has only a few counts. The chain combines TRBV12-5 with TRBJ2-2, with 7 bases aligning to TRBD1. The CDR3 is 15 amino acids. The V gene end was trimmed by 7 bases and the J gene end by 0 bases; junction bases not matched to a gene: 5. CDR1 is LGHNT, CDR2 FRNRAP, per germline. The CDR3 nucleotides read TGTGCTAGTGAGAAGGGGGCGGCGAACACCGGGGAGCTGTTTTTT. It specifies CASEKGAANTGELFF.

This clone was recorded only once. The chain combines TRBV5-1 with TRBJ2-7; TRBD1 matches at 9 bases. This CDR3 comprises 16 residues. V lost 1 base, J lost 5 bases, and 10 bases stayed unmatched. Germline V lookup: CDR1 SGHRS, CDR2 YFSETQ. CDR3 in DNA: TGCGCCAGCAGCTTGACCCGGGACAGGGAGATCCACGAGCAGTACTTC. Its protein is CASSLTRDREIHEQYF.

V usage is TRBV30 and J usage is TRBJ1-3; TRBD1 aligns across 8 bases. V dropped 3 bases and J dropped 7; count of bases not matched to a gene: 8. Looked up from germline, CDR1 is GTSNPN and CDR2 is SVGIG (reference sequence). The CDR3 runs to 14 residues. The CDR3 reads CAWRPDRAFNTIYF. The CDR3 bases are TGTGCCTGGAGACCGGACAGGGCGTTTAACACCATATATTTT.

This clone was found a few times. The chain uses TRBV11-2 and TRBJ2-7, with a weak D call TRBD2 (5 bases). From germline, CDR1 is SGHAT and CDR2 FQNNGV. Trimming shortened V by 5 bases and J by 7 bases, and 15 bases separated the two germline ends. This CDR3 has 13 residues. The CDR3 loop reads CASSATTPGEQYF. CDR3 nucleotides: TGTGCCAGCAGCGCAACCACTCCGGGGGAGCAGTACTTC.

The V call is TRBV6-2 or TRBV6-3, the J call TRBJ1-1, with TRBD1 matching over 7 bases. The CDR3 loop spans 16 amino acids. Germline V CDR1 and CDR2: MNHEY, SVGEGT. Trimming at V came to 4 bases and at J to 0 bases, leaving 8 bases not matched to a gene. CDR3 nucleotides: TGTGCCAGCAGTTCATACCGACAGGGCTTGAACACTGAAGCTTTCTTT. Its translation is CASSSYRQGLNTEAFF.

The rearrangement links TRBV5-1 to TRBJ1-5, with D maybe TRBD1 (6 bases). The CDR3 has 15 residues. Germline V lookup: CDR1 SGHRS, CDR2 YFSETQ. V shed 5 bases and J shed 6 bases, with 18 bases lying between them. The CDR3 bases are TGCGCCAGCAGACTGGACAGTCTCCCAGGTCAGCCCCAGCATTTT. This translates into CASRLDSLPGQPQHF.

The V gene is TRBV2, the J gene TRBJ1-2, with D unclear. CDR1 SNHLY and CDR2 FYNNEI come from the germline V gene. With 4 bases removed from V and 4 bases from J, the gap between germline ends came to 10 bases. There are 13 residues in the CDR3. Here the CDR3 reads CASSAQASYGYTF. DNA for the CDR3: TGTGCCAGCAGTGCCCAGGCAAGCTATGGCTACACCTTC.